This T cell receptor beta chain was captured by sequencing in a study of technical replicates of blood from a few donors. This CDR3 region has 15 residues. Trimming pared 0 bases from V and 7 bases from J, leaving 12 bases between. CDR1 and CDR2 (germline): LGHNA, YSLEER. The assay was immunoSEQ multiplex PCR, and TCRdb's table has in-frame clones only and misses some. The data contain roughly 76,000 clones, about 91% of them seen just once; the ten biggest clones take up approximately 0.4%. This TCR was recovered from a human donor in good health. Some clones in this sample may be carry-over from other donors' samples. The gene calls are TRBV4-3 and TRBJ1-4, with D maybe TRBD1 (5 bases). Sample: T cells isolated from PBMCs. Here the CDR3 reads CASSQERTWGEKLFF. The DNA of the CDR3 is TGCGCCAGCAGCCAAGAAAGGACATGGGGTGAAAAACTGTTTTTT.